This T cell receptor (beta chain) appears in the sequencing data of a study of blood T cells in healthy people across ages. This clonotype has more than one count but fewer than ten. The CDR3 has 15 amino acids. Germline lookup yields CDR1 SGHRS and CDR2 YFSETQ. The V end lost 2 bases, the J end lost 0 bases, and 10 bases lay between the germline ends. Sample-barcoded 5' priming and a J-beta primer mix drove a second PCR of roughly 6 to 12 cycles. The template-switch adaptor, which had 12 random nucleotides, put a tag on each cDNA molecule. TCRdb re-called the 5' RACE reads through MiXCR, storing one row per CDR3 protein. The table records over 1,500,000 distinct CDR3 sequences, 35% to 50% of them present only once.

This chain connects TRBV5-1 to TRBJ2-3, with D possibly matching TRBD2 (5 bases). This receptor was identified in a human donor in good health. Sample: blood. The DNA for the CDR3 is TGCGCCAGCAGCTTCGAGGGCCCCAGCACAGATACGCAGTATTTT. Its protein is CASSFEGPSTDTQYF. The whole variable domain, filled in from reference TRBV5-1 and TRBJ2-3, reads KAGVTQTPRYLIKTRGQQVTLSCSPISGHRSVSWYQQTPGQGLQFLFEYFSETQRNKGNFPGRFSGRQFSNSRSEMNVSTLELGDSALYLCASSFEGPSTDTQYFGPGTRLTVL.